These T cell receptor beta chains were read from a single sample in a study of metastatic and nonmetastatic thyroid tumors. TCRdb re-clonotyped the PCR reads through MiXCR. The sample comprises over 30,000 clones, approximately 16% of which are singletons, and about 19% rests with the top ten. Source material: blood. These receptors were collected from a male donor with papillary thyroid cancer or a benign thyroid nodule (not recorded which). Some clones in this sample may be carry-over from other donors' samples. CDR3s include the opening cysteine and the closing phenylalanine or tryptophan. Each record gives: J gene, V gene, clone size, D gene, CDR3 DNA, CDR3 protein. D genes are given only for firm matches. Where a row states a size, it is once, few, many or the class of an expanded clone; other rows omit it.

j_call: TRBJ1-4
v_call: TRBV7-2
clone_size: many
d_call: TRBD1
cdr3_nt: TGTGCCAGCAGCCCCGGGACAGGGGTGACTAATGAAAAACTGTTTTTT
cdr3_aa: CASSPGTGVTNEKLFF

j_call: TRBJ2-2
v_call: TRBV19
clone_size: many
d_call: .
cdr3_nt: TGTGCCAGTAGTAAAGGCCGCGGGGCCGGGGAGCTGTTTTTT
cdr3_aa: CASSKGRGAGELFF

j_call: TRBJ1-2
v_call: TRBV7-9
clone_size: many
d_call: TRBD1
cdr3_nt: TGTGCCAGCAGCTCCGAACCGACAGGGGTCTATGGCTACACCTTC
cdr3_aa: CASSSEPTGVYGYTF

j_call: TRBJ1-1
v_call: TRBV19
clone_size: .
d_call: .
cdr3_nt: TGTGCCAGTACGGATGAGCATCGGATTAGGGAAGCTTTCTTT
cdr3_aa: CASTDEHRIREAFF

j_call: TRBJ1-6
v_call: TRBV5-1
clone_size: .
d_call: TRBD1
cdr3_nt: TGCGCCAGCAGCTTGGAAGGACAGGGGCATTCACCCCTCCACTTT
cdr3_aa: CASSLEGQGHSPLHF

j_call: TRBJ2-3
v_call: TRBV28
clone_size: many
d_call: .
cdr3_nt: TGTGCCAGCAGCGTCAGAGATACGCAGTATTTT
cdr3_aa: CASSVRDTQYF

j_call: TRBJ1-6
v_call: TRBV25-1
clone_size: few
d_call: .
cdr3_nt: TGTGCCAGCAGTGAAAGCGTGTATAATTCACCCCTCCACTTT
cdr3_aa: CASSESVYNSPLHF

j_call: TRBJ1-2
v_call: TRBV6-1
clone_size: .
d_call: TRBD1
cdr3_nt: TGTGCCAGCAGTGAAGGTGCGACAGGGTACCGTGGCTACACCTTC
cdr3_aa: CASSEGATGYRGYTF

j_call: TRBJ2-3
v_call: TRBV6-5
clone_size: .
d_call: .
cdr3_nt: TGTGCCAGCAGTTACTCGATAGGGCAAGGATATATGCAGTATTTT
cdr3_aa: CASSYSIGQGYMQYF

j_call: TRBJ2-2
v_call: TRBV6-1
clone_size: many
d_call: TRBD1
cdr3_nt: TGTGCCAGCAGAAAAGGGGGCACCGGGGAGCCGTTTTTT
cdr3_aa: CASRKGGTGEPFF

j_call: TRBJ2-7
v_call: TRBV10-1
clone_size: many
d_call: .
cdr3_nt: TGCGCCAGCAGCCGGGGGCACGAGCAGTACTTC
cdr3_aa: CASSRGHEQYF

j_call: TRBJ1-2
v_call: TRBV11-3
clone_size: .
d_call: .
cdr3_nt: TGTGCCAGCAGTGAATCCGGGAATCCCCTCCATCGCTACACCTTC
cdr3_aa: CASSESGNPLHRYTF

j_call: TRBJ2-7
v_call: TRBV6-4
clone_size: many
d_call: TRBD2
cdr3_nt: TGTGCCAGCAGTGACTTCTGTATGAGGCTAGCGGTATACTACGAGCAGTACTTC
cdr3_aa: CASSDFCMRLAVYYEQYF

j_call: TRBJ1-1
v_call: TRBV7-9
clone_size: few
d_call: .
cdr3_nt: TGTGCCAGCAGCTCTGACAGTCTTGAAGCTTTCTTT
cdr3_aa: CASSSDSLEAFF

j_call: TRBJ2-1
v_call: TRBV19
clone_size: many
d_call: .
cdr3_nt: TGTGCCAGTAGTATAGGCCTAATCCTGCCCTTTCGATCCTACAATGAGCAGTTCTTC
cdr3_aa: CASSIGLILPFRSYNEQFF

j_call: TRBJ2-7
v_call: TRBV12-3/TRBV12-4
clone_size: medium-sized
d_call: .
cdr3_nt: TGTGCCAGCAGTTTAGGGACAGACGAGCAGTACTTC
cdr3_aa: CASSLGTDEQYF

j_call: TRBJ2-1
v_call: TRBV30
clone_size: many
d_call: .
cdr3_nt: TGTGCCTGGGTCCCCCTAGCTTGGGGGCGCAATGAGCAGTTCTTC
cdr3_aa: CAWVPLAWGRNEQFF

j_call: TRBJ2-7
v_call: TRBV11-1
clone_size: many
d_call: TRBD2
cdr3_nt: TGTGCCAGCAGCTCGTCGACTAGCGGGACCCACTCCTACGAGCAGTACTTC
cdr3_aa: CASSSSTSGTHSYEQYF

j_call: TRBJ1-4
v_call: TRBV5-5
clone_size: .
d_call: .
cdr3_nt: TGTGCCAGCAGCTTGCCTGCGGGGCTAAGGACTAATGAAAAACTGTTTTTT
cdr3_aa: CASSLPAGLRTNEKLFF

j_call: TRBJ2-3
v_call: TRBV4-2
clone_size: .
d_call: TRBD2
cdr3_nt: TGTGCCAGCAGCCTCCCCACAAGGGCCACCGGGACTAGCTGCACAGATACGCAGTATTTT
cdr3_aa: CASSLPTRATGTSCTDTQYF

j_call: TRBJ2-5
v_call: TRBV18
clone_size: few
d_call: .
cdr3_nt: TGTGCCAGCTCACCAGGGGCCGTACAAGAGACCCAGTACTTC
cdr3_aa: CASSPGAVQETQYF

j_call: TRBJ2-3
v_call: TRBV5-1
clone_size: many
d_call: TRBD2
cdr3_nt: TGCGCCAGCAGCGGAGCGGGAGGATTCACAGATACGCAGTATTTT
cdr3_aa: CASSGAGGFTDTQYF

j_call: TRBJ2-3
v_call: TRBV3-1
clone_size: many
d_call: .
cdr3_nt: TGTGCCAGCAGACATTCAGGGGATACGCAGTATTTT
cdr3_aa: CASRHSGDTQYF

j_call: TRBJ2-7
v_call: TRBV6-2/TRBV6-3
clone_size: .
d_call: TRBD1
cdr3_nt: TGTGCCAGCAGTCGGACAGGGGGACTCTACGAGCAGTACTTC
cdr3_aa: CASSRTGGLYEQYF

j_call: TRBJ1-2
v_call: TRBV6-2/TRBV6-3
clone_size: many
d_call: .
cdr3_nt: TGTGCCAGCAGCCCTCTACAGGGCTGGGGTGGCTACACCTTC
cdr3_aa: CASSPLQGWGGYTF

j_call: TRBJ2-3
v_call: TRBV11-2
clone_size: many
d_call: .
cdr3_nt: TGTGCCAGCAGTCGAACCATCCAGGGGACTCGGGCAGATACGCAGTATTTT
cdr3_aa: CASSRTIQGTRADTQYF

j_call: TRBJ2-7
v_call: TRBV27
clone_size: many
d_call: .
cdr3_nt: TGTGCCAGCAGTTTCGGCAGGGGAGAAAAGCAGTACTTC
cdr3_aa: CASSFGRGEKQYF

j_call: TRBJ1-1
v_call: TRBV6-5
clone_size: few
d_call: TRBD1
cdr3_nt: TGTGCCAGCAGTTATCGCGGACAGGGGTCCACTGAAGCTTTCTTT
cdr3_aa: CASSYRGQGSTEAFF

j_call: TRBJ2-5
v_call: TRBV20-1
clone_size: many
d_call: TRBD2
cdr3_nt: TGCAGCCCTGGGACTAGCGGCCAAGAGACCCAGTACTTC
cdr3_aa: CSPGTSGQETQYF

j_call: TRBJ2-2
v_call: TRBV7-2
clone_size: .
d_call: TRBD2
cdr3_nt: TGTGCCAGCAGCTTAGCGCTGTCTGCGGGAGCCCCCGTGGAGCTGTTTTTT
cdr3_aa: CASSLALSAGAPVELFF

j_call: TRBJ2-1
v_call: TRBV6-2/TRBV6-3
clone_size: many
d_call: .
cdr3_nt: TGTGCCAGCAGCTACCTTACTAGTACGGAGGAGCAGTTCTTC
cdr3_aa: CASSYLTSTEEQFF

j_call: TRBJ2-7
v_call: TRBV5-6
clone_size: few
d_call: .
cdr3_nt: TGTGCCAGCAGCGAGACAGGGAGGGACGAGCAGTACTTC
cdr3_aa: CASSETGRDEQYF

j_call: TRBJ1-1
v_call: TRBV20-1
clone_size: many
d_call: .
cdr3_nt: TGCAGTGCTTCCCAGGGGCTCACTGAAGCTTTCTTT
cdr3_aa: CSASQGLTEAFF

j_call: TRBJ1-2
v_call: TRBV24-1
clone_size: many
d_call: TRBD1
cdr3_nt: TGTGCCACCAGTGAGGACAGGGACTATGGCTACACCTTC
cdr3_aa: CATSEDRDYGYTF

j_call: TRBJ1-5
v_call: TRBV11-2
clone_size: many
d_call: .
cdr3_nt: TGTGCCAGCAGCTTTGGGCAGGGGAATCAGCCCCAGCATTTT
cdr3_aa: CASSFGQGNQPQHF

j_call: TRBJ2-3
v_call: TRBV28
clone_size: .
d_call: .
cdr3_nt: TGTGCCAGCAGCGGGTGTGGGACGGATACGCAGTATTTT
cdr3_aa: CASSGCGTDTQYF

j_call: TRBJ2-7
v_call: TRBV6-5
clone_size: many
d_call: TRBD2
cdr3_nt: TGTGCCAGCCAACCCCCTGCCACCTACAAACTAGCGGGAGGGACTTCCTACGAGCAGTACTTC
cdr3_aa: CASQPPATYKLAGGTSYEQYF

j_call: TRBJ1-2
v_call: TRBV15
clone_size: many
d_call: TRBD1
cdr3_nt: TGTGCCACCAGCAGTAACCCAGGGGGAGATGGCTACACCTTC
cdr3_aa: CATSSNPGGDGYTF

j_call: TRBJ2-1
v_call: TRBV4-1
clone_size: .
d_call: TRBD2
cdr3_nt: TGCGCCAGCAGCCCCTGGCGGCTAGCGGGAGGTCTCTGGATGGGGGCCGATGAGCAGTTCTTC
cdr3_aa: CASSPWRLAGGLWMGADEQFF

j_call: TRBJ2-5
v_call: TRBV7-8
clone_size: many
d_call: .
cdr3_nt: TGTGCCAGCAGCCCCGGGGTTGGCGTAGAGACCCAGTACTTC
cdr3_aa: CASSPGVGVETQYF

j_call: TRBJ2-7
v_call: TRBV6-1
clone_size: few
d_call: TRBD1
cdr3_nt: TGTGCCAGCATTCGGGACAGCTACGCGGAGCAGTACTTC
cdr3_aa: CASIRDSYAEQYF

j_call: TRBJ1-1
v_call: TRBV27
clone_size: few
d_call: TRBD1
cdr3_nt: TGTGCCAGCAGATATGGGGGGACAGGTGTAGGTGTAACTGAAGCTTTCTTT
cdr3_aa: CASRYGGTGVGVTEAFF

j_call: TRBJ2-1
v_call: TRBV13
clone_size: many
d_call: .
cdr3_nt: TGTGCCAGCAGCCTTGGCGCCATTTCGTGGTACAATGAGCAGTTCTTC
cdr3_aa: CASSLGAISWYNEQFF

j_call: TRBJ2-3
v_call: TRBV6-1
clone_size: many
d_call: TRBD1
cdr3_nt: TGTGCCAGCAGTCCGACAGGGGGGGAAACAGATACGCAGTATTTT
cdr3_aa: CASSPTGGETDTQYF

j_call: TRBJ1-1
v_call: TRBV19
clone_size: many
d_call: .
cdr3_nt: TGTGCCAGTAGGGACAGAATGAACACTGAAGCTTTCTTT
cdr3_aa: CASRDRMNTEAFF

j_call: TRBJ1-5
v_call: TRBV12-3/TRBV12-4
clone_size: many
d_call: .
cdr3_nt: TGTGCCAGCAGTAATTTCCACAATCAGCCCCAGCATTTT
cdr3_aa: CASSNFHNQPQHF

j_call: TRBJ1-3
v_call: TRBV12-3/TRBV12-4
clone_size: many
d_call: .
cdr3_nt: TGTGCCAGCAGTCTGGAAGGGGACACCATATATTTT
cdr3_aa: CASSLEGDTIYF